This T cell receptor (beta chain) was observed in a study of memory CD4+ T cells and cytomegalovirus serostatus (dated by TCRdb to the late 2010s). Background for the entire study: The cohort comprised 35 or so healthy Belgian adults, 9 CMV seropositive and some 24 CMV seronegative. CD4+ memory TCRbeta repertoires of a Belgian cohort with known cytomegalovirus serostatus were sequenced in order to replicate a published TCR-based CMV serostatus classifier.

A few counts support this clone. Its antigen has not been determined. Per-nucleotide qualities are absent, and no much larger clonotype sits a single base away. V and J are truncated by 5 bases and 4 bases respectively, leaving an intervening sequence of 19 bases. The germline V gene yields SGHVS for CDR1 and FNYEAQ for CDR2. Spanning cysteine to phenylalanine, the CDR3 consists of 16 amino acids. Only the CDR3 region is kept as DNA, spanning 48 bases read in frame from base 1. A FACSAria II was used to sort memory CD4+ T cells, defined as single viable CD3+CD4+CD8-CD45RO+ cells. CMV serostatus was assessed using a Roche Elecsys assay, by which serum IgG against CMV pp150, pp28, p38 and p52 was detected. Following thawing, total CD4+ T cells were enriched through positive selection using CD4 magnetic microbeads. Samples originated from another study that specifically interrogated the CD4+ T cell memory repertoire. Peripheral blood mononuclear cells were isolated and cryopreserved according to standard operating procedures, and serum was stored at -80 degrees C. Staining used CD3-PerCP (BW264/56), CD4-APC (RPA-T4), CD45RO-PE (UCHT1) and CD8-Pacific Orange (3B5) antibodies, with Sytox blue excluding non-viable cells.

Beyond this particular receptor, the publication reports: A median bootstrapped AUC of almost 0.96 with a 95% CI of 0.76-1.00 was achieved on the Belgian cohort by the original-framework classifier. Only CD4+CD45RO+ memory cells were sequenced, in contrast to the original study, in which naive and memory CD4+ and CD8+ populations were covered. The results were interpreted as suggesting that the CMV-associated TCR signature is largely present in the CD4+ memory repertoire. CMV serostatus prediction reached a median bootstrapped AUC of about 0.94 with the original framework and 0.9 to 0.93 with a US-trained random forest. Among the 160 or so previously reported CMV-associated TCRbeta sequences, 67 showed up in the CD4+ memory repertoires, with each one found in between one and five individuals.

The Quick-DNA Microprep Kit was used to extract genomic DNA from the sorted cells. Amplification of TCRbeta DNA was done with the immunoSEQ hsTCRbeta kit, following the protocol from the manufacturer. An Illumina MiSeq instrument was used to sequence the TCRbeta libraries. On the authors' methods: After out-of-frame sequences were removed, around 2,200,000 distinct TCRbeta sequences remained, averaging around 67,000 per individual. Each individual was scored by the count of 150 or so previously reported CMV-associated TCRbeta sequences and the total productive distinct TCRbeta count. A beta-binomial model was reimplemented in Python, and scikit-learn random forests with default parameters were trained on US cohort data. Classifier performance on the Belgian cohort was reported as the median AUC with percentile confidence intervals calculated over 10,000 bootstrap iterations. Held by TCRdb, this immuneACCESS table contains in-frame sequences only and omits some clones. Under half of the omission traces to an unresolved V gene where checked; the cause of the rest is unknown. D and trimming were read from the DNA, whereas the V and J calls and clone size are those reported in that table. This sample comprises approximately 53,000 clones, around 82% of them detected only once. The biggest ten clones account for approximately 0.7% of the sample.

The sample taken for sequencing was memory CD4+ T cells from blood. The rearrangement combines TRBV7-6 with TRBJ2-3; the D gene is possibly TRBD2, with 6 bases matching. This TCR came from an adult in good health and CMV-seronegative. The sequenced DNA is TGTGCCAGCAGCCCCTTGGGCGGGATGGGGGCAGATACGCAGTATTTT. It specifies CASSPLGGMGADTQYF. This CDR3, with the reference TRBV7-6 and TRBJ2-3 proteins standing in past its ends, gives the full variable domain GAGVSQSPRYKVTKRGQDVALRCDPISGHVSLYWYRQALGQGPEFLTYFNYEAQQDKSGLPNDRFSAERPEGSISTLTIQRTEQRDSAMYRCASSPLGGMGADTQYFGPGTRLTVL.